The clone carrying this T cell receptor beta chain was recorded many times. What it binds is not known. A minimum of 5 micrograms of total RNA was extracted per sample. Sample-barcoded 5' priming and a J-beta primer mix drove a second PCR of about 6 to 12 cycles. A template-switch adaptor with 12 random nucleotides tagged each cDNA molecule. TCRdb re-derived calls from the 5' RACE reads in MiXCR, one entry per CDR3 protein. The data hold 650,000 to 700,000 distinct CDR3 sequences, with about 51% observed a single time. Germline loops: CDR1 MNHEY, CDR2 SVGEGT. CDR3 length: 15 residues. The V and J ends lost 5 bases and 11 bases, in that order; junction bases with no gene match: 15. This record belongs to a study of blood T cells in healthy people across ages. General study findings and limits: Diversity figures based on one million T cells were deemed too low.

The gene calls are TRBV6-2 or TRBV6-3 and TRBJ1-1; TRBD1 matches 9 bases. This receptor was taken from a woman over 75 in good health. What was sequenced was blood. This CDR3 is CASSTRDRVGGKAFF. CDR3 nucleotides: TGTGCCAGCAGTACCCGGGACAGGGTCGGTGGTAAGGCTTTCTTT.